The 3 T cell receptor beta chains presented below share a single source sample, sequenced in a study of T cell repertoires in cytomegalovirus infection. One entry per CDR3 protein results from TCRdb running MiXCR on the reads. The sample yields about 310,000 distinct CDR3 sequences, around a sixth seen once. The sequencing input was PBMCs. The receptors were sampled from a human donor in good health (CMV status not recorded). Some clones in this sample may be carry-over from other donors' samples.

This clonotype was recorded many times. The chain is built from TRBV7-2 and TRBJ1-4; the match to TRBD1 covers 8 bases. Germline-derived CDR1 and CDR2 are SGHTA and FQGNSA. Losses at the gene ends were 5 bases for V and 8 bases for J; bases not matched to a gene: 7. This CDR3 is 14 amino acids long. The CDR3 sequence: CASSRGQGSEKLFF. The CDR3 nucleotides are TGTGCCAGCAGCCGAGGACAGGGAAGCGAAAAACTGTTTTTT.

J is TRBJ2-1 and V is TRBV10-3; the D call may be TRBD1 or TRBD2 (6 bases each). The CDR3 is made up of 13 amino acids. Germline V CDR1 and CDR2: ENHRY, SYGVKD. The V end lost 0 bases, the J end lost 7 bases, and 7 bases lay between the germline ends. CDR3 amino acids: CAISESGGNEQFF. The CDR3 coding sequence is TGTGCCATCAGTGAGTCAGGGGGGAATGAGCAGTTCTTC.

The chain recombines TRBV28 with TRBJ2-3; D is perhaps TRBD2 (6 bases). Germline V gene data show CDR1 as MDHEN and CDR2 as SYDVKM. The CDR3 consists of 16 residues. V lost 1 base and J 3 bases, leaving 14 bases between the germline ends. For the CDR3, the DNA is TGTGCCAGCAGTTTATATTACGGGGGTACTACAGATACGCAGTATTTT. This gives the protein CASSLYYGGTTDTQYF.